Listed here is a single T cell receptor (beta chain). Its antigen is currently unknown. The germline gene is not matched at one end of the junction; a read error may be the cause. This sample was taken from a study of CD4 T cell repertoires in COVID-19. Findings and limits, study-wide: SARS-CoV and/or HKU1 spike cultures shared between roughly 7 and 25% of SARS-CoV-2 clonotypes.

This table comes from immunoSEQ multiplex PCR, and its TCRdb copy is limited to in-frame clones, with some not included. The sample records approximately 79,000 clones, 83% being singletons. This CDR3 contains 13 residues. Germline assignment: CDR1 GTSNPN and CDR2 SVGIG (reference sequence). Sequencing was done directly on freshly isolated, uncultured memory T cells. This TCR was recovered from a human donor who had COVID-19. This sample comprised CD4+ T cells from peripheral blood, obtained after recovery from COVID-19. V is TRBV30 and J is TRBJ1-1; unclear D gene. DNA for the CDR3: TGTGCCTGGAGTCCCGGACTAGCGACCCGGGTCTGTTTT. Translated, it gives CAWSPGLATRVCF.